This TCR beta chain was sequenced in a study of cytomegalovirus exposure and HLA in healthy donors. Regarding the study as a whole: Immune exposure was documented only through CMV serostatus. Highly shared sequence variants in one cluster were likely a sequencing artifact.

Of note for this clone: What it recognizes is unknown.

60 Vbeta and 13 Jbeta primers were used in PCR. Generated by immunoSEQ multiplex PCR, the TCRdb table keeps only in-frame clones and is missing some. This sample has 150,000 to 200,000 clones, with about 77% found just once. Germline loops: CDR1 SGHDN, CDR2 FVKESK. CDR3 length equals 14 residues. Trimming stripped 1 base from V and 0 bases from J, with 6 bases between. This sequence joins TRBV14 and TRBJ1-1; the D is unclear. The sample consisted of PBMCs. The clonotype originates from a woman aged 25 to 39 in good health and CMV-seropositive. CDR3 coding DNA: TGTGCCAGCAGCCAAGCAGGTATGAACACTGAAGCTTTCTTT. As protein: CASSQAGMNTEAFF.